Listed below are T cell receptor beta chains from one sample, sequenced in a study of cytotoxic CD8 clonotypes in ibrutinib-treated CLL. Produced via immunoSEQ multiplex PCR; TCRdb's table is partial and in-frame only. The table records 160,000 or so clones, nearly 90% of them present only once. This sample comprised PBMCs, obtained at disease progression, from a patient treated with ibrutinib. The source is a human donor with chronic lymphocytic leukemia. The CDR3 runs from the conserved cysteine through the conserved F or W. D genes are given only for firm matches. Only part of the rows carry a size: once, few, many, or a class if the clone is expanded.

NA TRBJ1-5 NA TRBV7-9 TGTGCCAGCAGCTTAGTAGGGGGCAATCAGCCCCAGCATTTT CASSLVGGNQPQHF
NA TRBJ1-5 NA TRBV13 TGTGCCAGCAGCTTAGGTGTCTATCAGCCCCAGCATTTT CASSLGVYQPQHF
NA TRBJ1-3 NA TRBV19 TGTGCCAGTAGTATCGGCAGGGATGGAAACACCATATATTTT CASSIGRDGNTIYF
NA TRBJ2-7 NA TRBV7-2 TGTGCCAGCAGCTCTCGCGGGACCGTTTTCTACGAGCAGTACTTC CASSSRGTVFYEQYF
NA TRBJ2-7 NA TRBV2 TGTGCGATCCGGAGGGCCGGCGGTGGGCGGGGGCTCTACGAGCAGTACTTC CAIRRAGGGRGLYEQYF
TRBD1 TRBJ1-1 once TRBV27 TGTGCCAGCAGTTGGGCTTCAGGGGGGAAATTGAACACTGAAGCTTTCTTT CASSWASGGKLNTEAFF
NA TRBJ2-1 NA TRBV4-1 TGCGCCAGCAGCCGTAACCCCGGACAGACCGACTCCTACAATGAGCAGTTCTTC CASSRNPGQTDSYNEQFF
NA TRBJ2-7 NA TRBV19 TGTGCCAGTAGTATACAGGTGGCCTACGAGCAGTACTTC CASSIQVAYEQYF
TRBD1 TRBJ1-5 NA TRBV4-1 TGCGCCAGCAGCCACCTACCGACAGGGGCCGAAACCAATCAGCCCCAGCATTTT CASSHLPTGAETNQPQHF
TRBD1 TRBJ2-1 NA TRBV6-1 TGTGCCAGCAGGAGGGTGGGGACAGGCAGCAATGAGCAGTTCTTC CASRRVGTGSNEQFF
TRBD1 TRBJ2-7 NA TRBV28 TGTGCCAGCAGTCCGGACAGGGACTACGAGCAGTACTTC CASSPDRDYEQYF
NA TRBJ1-5 NA TRBV4-1 TGCGCCAGCAGCCAAGTTTGGGGTGGGAGCAATCAGCCCCAGCATTTT CASSQVWGGSNQPQHF
NA TRBJ2-6 NA TRBV28 TGTGCCAGCAGTTTGGGGGGGGCCAACGTCCTGACTTTC CASSLGGANVLTF
NA TRBJ2-1 NA TRBV18 TGTGCCAGCTCACCACCTCCTCAGTACAATGAGCAGTTCTTC CASSPPPQYNEQFF
NA TRBJ1-2 few TRBV28 TGTGCCAGCAGTGTCCTGGACCGAGTTCTCTATGGCTACACCTTC CASSVLDRVLYGYTF
NA TRBJ1-5 NA TRBV11-2 TGTGCCAGCAGCTTAGATGGGGGGCAGCCCCAGCATTTT CASSLDGGQPQHF
NA TRBJ2-7 NA TRBV7-8 TGTGCCAGCAGCGCCCACCGGTTGCAAGGACAGACAACCTACGAGCAGTACTTC CASSAHRLQGQTTYEQYF
TRBD2 TRBJ2-1 NA TRBV27 TGTGCCAGCAGTCTGGGACTAGCTCGGGACAATGAGCAGTTCTTC CASSLGLARDNEQFF
TRBD1 TRBJ1-1 NA TRBV30 TGTGCCTGGTCCGGGACAGTTAACACTGAAGCTTTCTTT CAWSGTVNTEAFF
NA TRBJ2-6 NA TRBV19 TGTGCCAGTAGTAGGCCTTATCCTGGGGCCAACGTCCTGACTTTC CASSRPYPGANVLTF
TRBD1 TRBJ2-7 NA TRBV19 TGTGCCAGTAGTATTGGACAGGGGGGGACCTACGAGCAGTACTTC CASSIGQGGTYEQYF
NA TRBJ1-1 NA TRBV28 TGTGCCAGCAGTTTACAGTTCCAGAACACTGAAGCTTTCTTT CASSLQFQNTEAFF
NA TRBJ2-5 few TRBV5-1 TGCGCCAGCAGCCTGGGGACGGAAGAGACCCAGTACTTC CASSLGTEETQYF
TRBD2 TRBJ2-5 NA TRBV9 TGTGCCAGCATTTCCCTAGCGGGAGGTTGCAAGACCCAGTACTTC CASISLAGGCKTQYF
NA TRBJ1-2 NA TRBV7-2 TGTGCCAGCAGAATCGGGGTGACAGCTAACTATGGCTACACCTTC CASRIGVTANYGYTF
NA TRBJ1-2 NA TRBV27 TGTGCCAGCATCAAGATACAGGGAGACAGTGGCTACACCTTC CASIKIQGDSGYTF
NA TRBJ2-3 NA TRBV5-4 TGTGCCAGCAGCTTGGATCGTGGCCACACAGATACGCAGTATTTT CASSLDRGHTDTQYF
NA TRBJ2-5 NA TRBV6-1 TGTGCCAGCAGTAATCTCAGGGGCGAGACCCAGTACTTC CASSNLRGETQYF
NA TRBJ2-3 once TRBV9 TGTGCCAGCAGTTCTATAGATACGCAGTATTTT CASSSIDTQYF
NA TRBJ2-1 NA TRBV19 TGTGCCAGTAGTTGGTCGGGAACCTACAATGAGCAGTTCTTC CASSWSGTYNEQFF
TRBD1 TRBJ1-1 NA TRBV29-1 TGCAGCGTTGAAGATGGTCCAGGGGGGGACACTGAAGCTTTCTTT CSVEDGPGGDTEAFF
TRBD2 TRBJ2-1 NA TRBV9 TGTGCCAGCAGCATTCTAGCGGGAGGGCCGATCTCCTACAATGAGCAGTTCTTC CASSILAGGPISYNEQFF
TRBD1 TRBJ2-7 NA TRBV7-6 TGTGCCAGCAGCTTTGGACAGGTCGCGCACTTC CASSFGQVAHF
NA TRBJ1-1 NA TRBV7-3 TGTGCCAGCAGCTTCACCGTCGGGATTAACACTGAAGCTTTCTTT CASSFTVGINTEAFF
NA TRBJ2-2 NA TRBV7-3 TGTGCCAGCAGCTTAAGTCCCCTGGCGGGTCCGACCGGGGAGCTGTTTTTT CASSLSPLAGPTGELFF
NA TRBJ2-3 NA TRBV9 TGTGCCAGCAGCGTAGGGGGGCAGGGCCCAGATACGCAGTATTTT CASSVGGQGPDTQYF
TRBD2 TRBJ2-3 NA TRBV28 TGTGCCAGCAAGTCGGGAGGGACAGATACGCAGTATTTT CASKSGGTDTQYF
TRBD1 TRBJ2-7 few TRBV7-8 TGTGCCAGCAGCCTACTACAGGGGCCTTCCTACGAGCAGTACTTC CASSLLQGPSYEQYF
TRBD1 TRBJ2-2 NA TRBV18 TGTGCCAGCTCACCCCAAGACAGGGGGCGAACCGGGGAGCTGTTTTTT CASSPQDRGRTGELFF
NA TRBJ1-4 NA TRBV9 TGTGCCAGCAGCGTAGGGGACACCCATTTCGAAAAACTGTTTTTT CASSVGDTHFEKLFF
NA TRBJ1-1 NA TRBV7-9 TGTGCCAGCAGCCGGTTTGGGAACACTGAAGCTTTCTTT CASSRFGNTEAFF
NA TRBJ2-5 NA TRBV18 TGTGCCAGCTCACCACCGAACGTACTAAGGACAGCCCAAGAGACCCAGTACTTC CASSPPNVLRTAQETQYF
NA TRBJ2-7 NA TRBV15 TGTGCCACCAGCAGAGAAGGAGTCTACGAGCAGTACTTC CATSREGVYEQYF
TRBD1 TRBJ1-2 once TRBV2 TGTGCCAGCAGCTGGGCAGGGGGATTCTATGGCTACACCTTC CASSWAGGFYGYTF
NA TRBJ1-2 NA TRBV28 TGTGCCAGCGTTGGAACCGAAGGGAGGGTCCAAAACTATGGCTACACCTTC CASVGTEGRVQNYGYTF
NA TRBJ2-3 few TRBV11-2 TGTGCCAGCAGCTTAGTTCTGGGTCGGAACACAGATACGCAGTATTTT CASSLVLGRNTDTQYF
TRBD1 TRBJ1-2 once TRBV2 TGTGCCAGCAGAACAGGACAGGGGGGCTATGGCTACACCTTC CASRTGQGGYGYTF
NA TRBJ2-5 NA TRBV19 TGTGCCAGTAGCCCTACAAGGACAGCTTCGGAAGAGACCCAGTACTTC CASSPTRTASEETQYF
TRBD1 TRBJ1-2 NA TRBV27 TGTGCCAGCAGTTTTACAGGGGGTATCTATGGCTACACCTTC CASSFTGGIYGYTF
NA TRBJ1-1 NA TRBV6-4 TGTGCCAGCAGGGCGCAGGTGAACACTGAAGCTTTCTTT CASRAQVNTEAFF
TRBD2 TRBJ2-7 once TRBV10-2 TGCGCCAGCAGTTCTAGCGGGACCTACGAGCAGTACTTC CASSSSGTYEQYF
TRBD1 TRBJ1-4 NA TRBV18 TGTGCCAGCTCAAAAGGGACAGATAATGAAAAACTGTTTTTT CASSKGTDNEKLFF